Given below is one T cell receptor beta chain in context. The antigen is not known. V shed 5 bases, J shed 4 bases, and the junction held 3 bases outside the gene matches. The CDR3 consists of 13 residues. Germline-derived CDR1 and CDR2 are SGHDN and FVKESK. The entry originates in a study of Tregs in tolerant kidney transplant recipients. Sequencing used immunoSEQ multiplex PCR; TCRdb keeps in-frame clones, though not all of them. The sample lists roughly 40,000 clones; 95% to 96% were seen once. The source is a human donor in good health. The sequencing input was Tregs from blood cultured with allogeneic cells. The rearrangement links TRBV14 to TRBJ1-2; 8 bases match TRBD1. The CDR3 sequence is CASSIGTGYGYTF. In DNA, the CDR3 is TGTGCCAGCAGCATAGGGACAGGCTATGGCTACACCTTC.